This TCR beta chain was recorded in a study of T cell changes during pregnancy in multiple sclerosis. Libraries were prepared by immunoSEQ multiplex PCR; TCRdb keeps only in-frame clonotypes and omits some of them. The data show around 50,000 clones, over 80% seen once. V was trimmed by 3 bases and J by 5 bases, leaving 13 bases between them. The germline CDR1 and CDR2 sequences are KGHSH and LQKENI. The CDR3 runs 14 residues. Sequencing used CD4+ T cells from peripheral blood mononuclear cells, obtained after pregnancy. The clonotype comes from a female donor with multiple sclerosis, enrolled in a pregnancy study. This chain connects TRBV18 to TRBJ1-2; weak D call: TRBD1 (5 bases). CDR3 region: CASSPLQTAYGYTF. The CDR3 DNA reads TGTGCCAGCTCACCCCTGCAGACAGCTTATGGCTACACCTTC.